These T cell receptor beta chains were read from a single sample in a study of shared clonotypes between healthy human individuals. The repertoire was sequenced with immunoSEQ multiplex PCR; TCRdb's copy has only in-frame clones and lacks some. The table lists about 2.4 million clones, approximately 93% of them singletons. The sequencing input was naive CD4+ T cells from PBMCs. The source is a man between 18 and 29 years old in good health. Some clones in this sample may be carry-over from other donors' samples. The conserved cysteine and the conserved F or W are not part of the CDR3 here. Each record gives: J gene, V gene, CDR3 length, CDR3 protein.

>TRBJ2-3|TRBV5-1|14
ASSAPSGGGTDTQY
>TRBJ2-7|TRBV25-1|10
ASRADLYEQY
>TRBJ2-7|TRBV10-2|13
ASGSPDRGGPGQY
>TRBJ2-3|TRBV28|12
ASRWTAHTDTQY
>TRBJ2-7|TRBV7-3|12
ASSPLAPLAGPY
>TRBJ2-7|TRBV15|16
ATSREPFGWDRAGEQY
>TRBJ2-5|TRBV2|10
ASNRQEETQY
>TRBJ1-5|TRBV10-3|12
AISETGGRQPQH
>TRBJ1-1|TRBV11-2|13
ASSFDYRGGYEAF
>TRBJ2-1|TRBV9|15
ASSASLTSGYGNEQF
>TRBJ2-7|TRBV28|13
ASSPSAGTKNEQY
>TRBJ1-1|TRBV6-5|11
ASGRVVGTEAF
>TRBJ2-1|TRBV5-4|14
ASSLAGGRVNNEQF
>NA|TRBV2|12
ASGPSGQDYEQY
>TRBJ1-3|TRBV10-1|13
ASSALQHSGNTIY
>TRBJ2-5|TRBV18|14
ASSPNRQGAGETQY
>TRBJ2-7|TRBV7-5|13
VRSLGRSDNYEQY
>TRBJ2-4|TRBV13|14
ASSLVGTGAKNIQY
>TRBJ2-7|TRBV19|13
ASSISTGGPYEQY
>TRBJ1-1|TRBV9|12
ASSVGGQGSGAF
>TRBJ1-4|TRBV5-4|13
ASSLKAGYNEKLF
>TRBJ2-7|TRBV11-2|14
ASSLVRSQAPYEQY
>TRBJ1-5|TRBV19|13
ASSTDRDGYQPQH
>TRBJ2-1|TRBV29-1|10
SIVSGNNEQF
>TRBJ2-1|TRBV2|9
ASCLAPEQF
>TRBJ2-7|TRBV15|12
ATSRAGVLYEQY
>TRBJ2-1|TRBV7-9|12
ASSLGRNRNEQF
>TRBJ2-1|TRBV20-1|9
SAAGAMEQF
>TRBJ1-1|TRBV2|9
ASMVEIEAF
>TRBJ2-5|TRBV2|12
ASSDSGGQETQY
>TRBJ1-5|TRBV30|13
AWSMGDYSNQPQH
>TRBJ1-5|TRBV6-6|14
ASSGQGWSSNQPQH
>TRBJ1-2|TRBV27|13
ASSLSAAPPYGYT
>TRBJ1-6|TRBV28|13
ASSPAGREYSPLH
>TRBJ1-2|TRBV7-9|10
ASSFSGNGYT
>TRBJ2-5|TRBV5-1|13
ASSPQPAGKETQY
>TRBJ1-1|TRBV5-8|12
ASSLEPGALEAF
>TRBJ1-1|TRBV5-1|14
ASSSGAGAMNTEAF
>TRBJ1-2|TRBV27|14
ASSSGQAGHGYGYT
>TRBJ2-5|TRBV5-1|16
ASSIPGTSGRVSETQY
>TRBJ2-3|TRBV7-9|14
ASSLVTSGRTDTQY
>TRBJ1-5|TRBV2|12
ASSDLTANQPQH
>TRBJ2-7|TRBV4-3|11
ASSPRGWDEQY
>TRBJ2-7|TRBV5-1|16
ASSWGLAGVSFSYEQY
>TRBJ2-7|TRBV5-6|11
ASSLEQPYEQY
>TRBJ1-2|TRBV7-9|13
ASSFDDRGIVGYT